This T cell receptor (beta chain) emerged from a study of identical twins. The table lists this clonotype with a few counts. Its antigen is not known. V dropped 5 bases and J dropped 6 bases, with 10 bases sitting between them. CDR1 SGHTA and CDR2 FQGNSA come from the germline V gene. The CDR3 is 13 amino acids. Findings of the study overall: Partial confounding of zero-insertion analyses by invariant MAIT and iNKT cells was possible.

A universal primer binding site was introduced by template switching. The final cDNA contained unique molecular identifiers. A single record per CDR3 protein comes from TCRdb applying MiXCR to the 5' RACE reads. The sample yields hundreds of thousands of distinct CDR3 sequences, approximately 13% seen once. This same sample was also part of a study on yellow fever vaccine responses in identical twins.

The genes are TRBV7-2 and TRBJ2-2; perhaps TRBD1 as D (6 bases). The sequenced sample consisted of PBMCs. The sequence came from a woman between 18 and 30 years old in good health. DNA for the CDR3: TGTGCCAGCAGCCGACAGGCACCCGGGGAGCTGTTTTTT. Its protein is CASSRQAPGELFF.